The 7 T cell receptor beta chains presented below share a single source sample, sequenced in a study of OX40 agonist ivuxolimab in advanced cancers. Profiling relied on immunoSEQ multiplex PCR, and the TCRdb table lists in-frame clones only, not all of them. Of nearly 25,000 clones in the sample, approximately 90% were seen once. The sample was CD4+ or CD8+ T cells sorted from blood, taken in a trial of the OX40 agonist ivuxolimab. The receptors originated from an adult with an advanced solid tumor such as melanoma, head and neck, liver or kidney cancer.

This chain uses TRBV6-1 with TRBJ2-5; a possible D gene is TRBD2 (6 bases). Looked up from germline, CDR1 is MNHNS and CDR2 is SASEGT. The CDR3 contains 17 residues. The V gene lost 1 base and the J gene lost 7 bases, with 22 bases spanning the gap. CDR3 protein: CASSEGPFSSLGGTQYF. The CDR3 DNA reads TGTGCCAGCAGTGAAGGGCCCTTCTCGTCCTTGGGGGGGACCCAGTACTTC.

This chain connects TRBV11-3 to TRBJ2-2; TRBD1 aligns across 8 bases. The CDR3 spans 16 residues. V was clipped by 6 bases and J by 3 bases; unmatched bases: 9. Per germline, CDR1 SGHNT and CDR2 YENEEA. The CDR3 sequence is CASSPPTGVDTGELFF. Written as DNA, the CDR3 is TGTGCCAGCAGTCCACCGACAGGGGTTGACACCGGGGAGCTGTTTTTT.

This chain links TRBV9 with TRBJ2-7; D is undetermined. Germline V CDR1 and CDR2: SGDLS, YYNGEE. The V and J ends lost 3 bases and 6 bases respectively, with 16 bases between them. There are 14 residues in the CDR3. This CDR3 is CASSADFGRTEQYF. The CDR3 bases are TGTGCCAGCAGCGCCGATTTCGGCAGAACCGAGCAGTACTTC.

The genes are TRBV7-3 and TRBJ1-6; no clear D. V lost 1 base and J 9 bases, leaving 16 bases between the germline ends. The CDR3 extends over 16 amino acids. From germline, CDR1 is SGHTA and CDR2 FQGTGA. DNA for the CDR3: TGTGCCAGCAGCTTAAGCGGTCCGGGGATGGGTTCACCCCTCCACTTT. The encoded protein is CASSLSGPGMGSPLHF.

This chain uses TRBV18 with TRBJ1-2, with TRBD1 identical over 7 bases. Germline CDR1 is KGHSH and CDR2 is LQKENI. Germline trimming cut 2 bases from V and 2 bases from J; bases unmatched to any gene: 2. This CDR3 is 14 amino acids long. Written as DNA, the CDR3 is TGTGCCAGCTCACCATCGACAGGGAACTATGGCTACACCTTC. This translates into CASSPSTGNYGYTF.

This rearrangement joins TRBV10-2 to TRBJ1-1; D ambiguous. The CDR3 has 17 residues. V lost 3 bases and J lost 3, with 20 bases in between. Germline CDR1 reads WSHSY; CDR2 reads SAAADI. The DNA for the CDR3 is TGCGCCAGCAGTGATGTTTTCAAGGGCTGGATCGACACTGAAGCTTTCTTT. It specifies CASSDVFKGWIDTEAFF.

The chain combines TRBV19 with TRBJ1-2; D uncertain. The CDR3 is 12 residues long. Germline V gene lookup returns CDR1 LNHDA and CDR2 SQIVND (reference sequence). V was trimmed by 3 bases and J by 2 bases, leaving 4 bases between them. CDR3 sequence (DNA): TGTGCCAGTAGTATGAGAAACTATGGCTACACCTTC. Its translation is CASSMRNYGYTF.